The following is a T cell receptor (beta chain) sequence with its context. This clonotype has a count of ten or more. Its specific antigen is unknown. One base away there is no much larger clone; base qualities are not given. Counted from cysteine to phenylalanine, this CDR3 has 14 amino acids. Only the CDR3 DNA is retained, 42 bases long and in frame from the first base. The junction shows trimming of 2 bases on V and 5 bases on J, plus 12 bases between the germline ends. This record comes from a study of T-cell reconstitution after alpha-beta-depleted transplantation in children (dated by TCRdb to about 2016). For the study in its entirety: The study quantitatively tracked T-cell immune reconstitution after TCRalphabeta/CD19-depleted allogeneic hematopoietic cell transplantation in children using TCR repertoire profiling.

The library relied on PCR. Instrument on record: Illumina HiSeq 2500. TCR libraries were prepared with molecular barcoding, using unique molecular identifiers to normalize TCRbeta repertoire quantification. Using fastp trimming at Q25 and MiXCR clonotype assembly, TCRdb reanalyzed the public sequencing data and kept in-frame beta chains. Each CDR3 protein appears once, grouped with its most common genes and DNA. Across this sample there are a few hundred thousand distinct CDR3 sequences, with about 9.6% seen only once. The top ten clonotypes cover about 5% of the sample. The starting material was PBMCs from the stem cell graft donor, obtained from the stem cell graft. This TCR derives from a human donor who donated a stem cell graft to a child with SCID. Recombination joined TRBV12-3 or TRBV12-4 with TRBJ1-1; TRBD1 is possibly the D segment (5 matching bases). The CDR3 protein: CASSLYQGVTEAFF. The bases read TGTGCCAGCAGTTTATACCAGGGCGTAACTGAAGCTTTCTTT.